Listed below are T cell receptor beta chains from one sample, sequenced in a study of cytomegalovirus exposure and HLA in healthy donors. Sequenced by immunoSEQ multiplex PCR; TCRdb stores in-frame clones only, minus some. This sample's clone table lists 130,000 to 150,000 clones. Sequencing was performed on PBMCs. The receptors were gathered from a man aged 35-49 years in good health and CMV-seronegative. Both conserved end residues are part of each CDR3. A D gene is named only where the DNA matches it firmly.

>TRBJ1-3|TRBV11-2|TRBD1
CASRSPSGTGGNTIYF
TGTGCCAGCAGATCTCCCTCTGGGACAGGTGGAAACACCATATATTTT
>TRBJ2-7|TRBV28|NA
CATTDGGYEQYF
TGTGCCACCACCGACGGGGGTTACGAGCAGTACTTC
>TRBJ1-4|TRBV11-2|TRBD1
CASSSPDRGEKLFF
TGTGCCAGCAGCTCACCCGACAGGGGTGAAAAACTGTTTTTT
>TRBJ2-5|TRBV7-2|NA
CASSRTAEETQYF
TGTGCCAGCAGCCGGACAGCGGAAGAGACCCAGTACTTC
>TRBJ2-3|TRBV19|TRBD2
CASSIGVAGISDTQYF
TGTGCCAGTAGTATTGGCGTAGCGGGGATATCAGATACGCAGTATTTT
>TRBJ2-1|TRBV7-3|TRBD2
CASSLDSGGWYEQFF
TGTGCCAGCAGCCTCGATAGCGGGGGGTGGTATGAGCAGTTCTTC
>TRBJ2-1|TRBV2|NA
CASSERQGNEQFF
TGTGCCAGCAGTGAAAGGCAGGGGAATGAGCAGTTCTTC
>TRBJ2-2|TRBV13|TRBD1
CASSLTRGPGELFF
TGTGCCAGCAGCCTTACCAGGGGGCCCGGGGAGCTGTTTTTT
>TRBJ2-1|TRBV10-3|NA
CAISAGGPPNEQFF
TGTGCCATCAGTGCCGGGGGACCTCCCAATGAGCAGTTCTTC
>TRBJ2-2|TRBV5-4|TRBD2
CASSPRGGRTLDTGELFF
TGTGCCAGCAGCCCCCGGGGGGGCCGGACTCTTGACACCGGGGAGCTGTTTTTT
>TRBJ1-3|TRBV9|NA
CASSVGYEVSGNTIYF
TGTGCCAGCAGCGTAGGTTATGAGGTATCTGGAAACACCATATATTTT
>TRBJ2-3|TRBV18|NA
CASSPPNRVEADTQYF
TGTGCCAGCTCACCACCGAACAGGGTGGAGGCAGATACGCAGTATTTT
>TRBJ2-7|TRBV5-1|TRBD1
CASSLEGAPGGEQYF
TGCGCCAGCAGCCTGGAAGGGGCCCCAGGGGGTGAGCAGTACTTC
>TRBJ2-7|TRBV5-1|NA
CASSLLWAREGEQYF
TGCGCCAGCAGCTTGTTATGGGCCCGGGAAGGGGAGCAGTACTTC
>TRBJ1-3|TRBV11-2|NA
CASSGLFSGNTIYF
TGTGCCAGCAGCGGACTCTTCTCTGGAAACACCATATATTTT
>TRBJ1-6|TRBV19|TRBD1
CASTDPNRGLSSPLHF
TGTGCCAGTACCGACCCGAACAGGGGGCTGAGCTCACCCCTCCACTTT
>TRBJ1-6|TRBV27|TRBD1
CASSLRDSNSPLHF
TGTGCCAGCAGTCTCCGGGACAGCAATTCACCCCTCCACTTT
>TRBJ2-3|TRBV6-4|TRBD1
CARGDRLISTDTQYF
TGTGCCAGGGGGGACAGACTTATATCCACAGATACGCAGTATTTT
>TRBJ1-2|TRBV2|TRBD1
CASSEIRGLRGVYGYTF
TGTGCCAGCAGTGAAATCAGGGGGCTTCGGGGCGTCTATGGCTACACCTTC
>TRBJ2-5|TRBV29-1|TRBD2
CSVGESAGGNKYF
TGCAGCGTTGGGGAATCAGCGGGGGGGAATAAATACTTC
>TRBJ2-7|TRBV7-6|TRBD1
CASSLESQGPYEQYF
TGTGCCAGCAGCTTAGAATCACAGGGGCCCTACGAGCAGTACTTC
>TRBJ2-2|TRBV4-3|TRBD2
CASSQEGTSGGGELFF
TGCGCCAGCAGCCAAGAGGGCACTAGCGGTGGCGGGGAGCTGTTTTTT
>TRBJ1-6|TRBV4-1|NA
CASSQKTGDRTSFNSPLHF
TGCGCCAGCAGCCAAAAGACGGGGGACCGGACTTCGTTTAATTCACCCCTCCACTTT
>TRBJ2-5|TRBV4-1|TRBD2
CASSQGRGGRETQYF
TGCGCCAGCAGCCAAGGCCGGGGGGGCAGAGAGACCCAGTACTTC
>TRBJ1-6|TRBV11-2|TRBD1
CASSTGRQLASYNSPLHF
TGTGCCAGTTCGACAGGGAGGCAGTTGGCCTCCTATAATTCACCCCTCCACTTT
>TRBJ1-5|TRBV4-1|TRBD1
CASSQIVTGVGNQPQHF
TGCGCCAGCAGCCAGATTGTGACAGGGGTAGGCAATCAGCCCCAGCATTTT
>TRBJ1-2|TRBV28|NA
CASRFWGVINYGYTF
TGTGCCAGCAGATTTTGGGGGGTTATTAACTATGGCTACACCTTC
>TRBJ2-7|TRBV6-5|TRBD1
CASGQGPPYEQYF
TGTGCCAGCGGACAGGGGCCCCCCTACGAGCAGTACTTC
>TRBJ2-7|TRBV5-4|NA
CASSLRRERSEQYF
TGTGCCAGCAGCTTGCGGAGGGAGAGGAGCGAGCAGTACTTC
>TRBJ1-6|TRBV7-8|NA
CASSYGTYYNSPLHF
TGTGCCAGCAGCTACGGGACTTATTATAATTCACCCCTCCACTTT
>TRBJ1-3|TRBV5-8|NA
CASSLALESSGNTIYF
TGTGCCAGCAGCTTGGCCCTGGAGTCCTCTGGAAACACCATATATTTT
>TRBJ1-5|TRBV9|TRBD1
CASSEQGASNQPQHF
TGTGCCAGCAGCGAACAGGGGGCTAGCAATCAGCCCCAGCATTTT
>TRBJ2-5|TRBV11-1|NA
CASSLGLVETQYF
TGTGCCAGCAGCTTAGGACTTGTGGAGACCCAGTACTTC
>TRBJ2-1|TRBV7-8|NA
CASSLDRDRPYNEQFF
TGTGCCAGCAGCTTAGACAGGGATAGGCCCTACAATGAGCAGTTCTTC
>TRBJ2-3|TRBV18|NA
CASSRSLPSTDTQYF
TGTGCCAGCTCTAGGAGCCTTCCCAGCACAGATACGCAGTATTTT
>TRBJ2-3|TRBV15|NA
CATSRPERTDTQYF
TGTGCCACCAGCAGGCCCGAGAGGACAGATACGCAGTATTTT
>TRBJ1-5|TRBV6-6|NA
CASRKTVNQPQHF
TGTGCCAGCAGAAAGACAGTCAATCAGCCCCAGCATTTT